A selection of T cell receptor beta chains follows, all from one sample in a study of early T cells in non-severe SARS-CoV-2 infection. MiXCR, run by TCRdb on the 5' RACE reads, gives a single entry per CDR3 protein. This table holds 25,000 to 30,000 distinct CDR3 sequences, 4.5% to 5.5% found once. The specimen was whole blood. The receptors come from an adult who was a healthcare worker with PCR-confirmed SARS-CoV-2 infection or an uninfected control (not recorded which). CDR3s include the opening cysteine and the closing phenylalanine or tryptophan. A D gene is named only where the DNA matches it firmly. The listing skips clone size in some rows; elsewhere it reads once, few, many or a size class.

CDR3aa	CDR3nt	v_gene	abundance	d_gene	j_gene
CASSGGRGGNQPQHF	TGTGCCAGCAGTGGGGGACGGGGCGGCAATCAGCCCCAGCATTTT	TRBV27	many	NA	TRBJ1-5
CASSQEGPGSQPQHF	TGTGCCAGCAGCCAAGAAGGCCCGGGGAGTCAGCCCCAGCATTTT	TRBV3-1	many	NA	TRBJ1-5
CASSDSAGLAGSPQYF	TGTGCCAGCAGTGACTCGGCGGGACTAGCGGGCTCTCCGCAGTATTTT	TRBV6-4	medium-sized	TRBD2	TRBJ2-3
CASSPNSINLFF	TGTGCCAGCAGCCCGAACTCAATTAACCTTTTCTTT	TRBV6-5	few	NA	TRBJ1-1
CASRSGSQYNEQFF	TGCGCCAGCAGATCTGGGTCCCAATACAATGAGCAGTTCTTC	TRBV5-1	few	NA	TRBJ2-1
CASSLEYGSPLHF	TGTGCCAGCAGCTTGGAGTATGGATCACCCCTCCACTTT	TRBV5-4	few	NA	TRBJ1-6
CASSPRSGVGYTF	TGTGCCAGCAGCCCCCGGTCGGGCGTTGGCTACACCTTC	TRBV7-3	medium-sized	NA	TRBJ1-2
CASSIPGTLTYEQYF	TGTGCCAGCAGTATCCCTGGGACACTGACCTACGAGCAGTACTTC	TRBV28	many	NA	TRBJ2-7
CASSSRGLRRIQETQYF	TGTGCCAGCAGCTCCCGGGGACTCCGTCGAATCCAAGAGACCCAGTACTTC	TRBV11-2	many	NA	TRBJ2-5
CASSYSGEQYF	TGTGCCAGCAGTTACTCGGGCGAGCAGTACTTC	TRBV6-5	many	NA	TRBJ2-7
CASSLTGNNEQFF	TGTGCCAGCAGTTTAACGGGAAACAATGAGCAGTTCTTC	TRBV27	many	NA	TRBJ2-1
CASSWAGTGGTGANVLTF	TGTGCCAGCAGCTGGGCCGGGACAGGGGGTACTGGGGCCAACGTCCTGACTTTC	TRBV5-4	NA	TRBD1	TRBJ2-6
CASSLGVSSDDTQYF	TGTGCCAGCAGTTTAGGGGTGTCTAGCGATGATACGCAGTATTTT	TRBV12-3/TRBV12-4	many	NA	TRBJ2-3
CATGSQTQYF	TGTGCGACAGGGAGTCAGACCCAGTACTTC	TRBV12-5	many	TRBD1	TRBJ2-5
CASSYPGGANEKLFF	TGTGCCAGCAGCTACCCGGGGGGTGCTAATGAAAAACTGTTTTTT	TRBV5-4	medium-sized	NA	TRBJ1-4
CASSQRTGGNTGELFF	TGCGCCAGCAGCCAACGGACAGGGGGGAACACCGGGGAGCTGTTTTTT	TRBV4-1	many	TRBD1	TRBJ2-2
CASSYGTRVEQYF	TGTGCCAGCAGTTACGGGACAAGGGTCGAGCAGTACTTC	TRBV6-5	many	NA	TRBJ2-7
CASSHFPGPTYGYTF	TGTGCCAGCAGCCATTTCCCGGGGCCTACCTATGGCTACACCTTC	TRBV5-4	few	NA	TRBJ1-2
CASSSGRGEKLFF	TGTGCCAGCAGCTCGGGGCGGGGTGAAAAACTGTTTTTT	TRBV11-3	many	NA	TRBJ1-4
CASRKGTENNEQFF	TGTGCCAGCAGGAAAGGGACAGAGAACAATGAGCAGTTCTTC	TRBV7-3	NA	TRBD1	TRBJ2-1
CASSPQVLRQGGTDTQYF	TGTGCCAGCAGCCCACAAGTCCTAAGACAGGGAGGAACAGATACGCAGTATTTT	TRBV3-1	many	NA	TRBJ2-3
CSALPPDRWTYEQYF	TGCAGTGCACTCCCTCCGGATAGATGGACCTACGAGCAGTACTTC	TRBV20-1	many	NA	TRBJ2-7
CASSIRLMNTEAFF	TGTGCCAGTAGTATACGGCTGATGAACACTGAAGCTTTCTTT	TRBV19	many	NA	TRBJ1-1
CASSLGWGTEAFF	TGTGCTAGCAGCTTGGGGTGGGGAACTGAAGCTTTCTTT	TRBV7-7	many	NA	TRBJ1-1
CASSATGTGEAFF	TGTGCCAGCAGCGCCACCGGGACAGGAGAAGCTTTCTTT	TRBV7-3	NA	TRBD1	TRBJ1-1
CASSFDVRAGTGDSLAKNIQYF	TGCGCCAGCAGCTTTGACGTACGAGCCGGGACAGGGGATTCACTAGCCAAAAACATTCAGTACTTC	TRBV5-1	few	TRBD1	TRBJ2-4
CSVGPLTAPSEQYF	TGCAGCGTTGGACCCTTGACAGCTCCTTCCGAGCAGTACTTC	TRBV29-1	many	NA	TRBJ2-7
CASSQFTNTEAFF	TGTGCCAGCAGCCAATTTACGAACACTGAAGCTTTCTTT	TRBV3-1	many	NA	TRBJ1-1
CASSPRTGGDTQYF	TGTGCCAGCAGCCCTCGGACAGGTGGAGATACGCAGTATTTT	TRBV7-3	few	TRBD1	TRBJ2-3
CASSYSMIGGTGELFF	TGTGCCAGCAGTTACTCGATGATCGGGGGTACCGGGGAGCTGTTTTTT	TRBV6-2/TRBV6-3	many	NA	TRBJ2-2
CASQLKGQGKDTIYF	TGTGCCAGCCAGCTTAAGGGACAGGGGAAAGACACCATATATTTT	TRBV7-6	many	TRBD1	TRBJ1-3
CSEWTGEGYTF	TGCAGCGAGTGGACAGGGGAGGGCTACACCTTC	TRBV29-1	many	TRBD1	TRBJ1-2
CASSRGLSYEQYF	TGTGCCAGCTCGAGGGGGCTATCCTACGAGCAGTACTTC	TRBV11-2	many	TRBD1	TRBJ2-7
CASSNPRGSNQPQHF	TGTGCCAGCAGTAACCCCAGGGGGAGCAATCAGCCCCAGCATTTT	TRBV6-6	many	TRBD1	TRBJ1-5
CASSKVGHRRVEQYF	TGTGCCAGCAGCAAAGTGGGACATCGTCGTGTCGAGCAGTACTTC	TRBV21-1	many	NA	TRBJ2-7
CARTGAGPDTQYF	TGTGCCAGAACAGGGGCCGGCCCAGATACGCAGTATTTT	TRBV2	many	TRBD1	TRBJ2-3
CASSLEGGRKRPHTDNEQFF	TGCGCCAGCAGCTTGGAAGGGGGCAGAAAGCGCCCCCACACCGACAATGAGCAGTTCTTC	TRBV5-1	many	TRBD1	TRBJ2-1
CASSIPTGKYTEAFF	TGTGCCAGCAGCATACCCACAGGGAAATACACTGAAGCTTTCTTT	TRBV12-3/TRBV12-4	NA	NA	TRBJ1-1
CASSISRGGYNEQFF	TGTGCCAGTAGTATATCGCGGGGGGGATACAATGAGCAGTTCTTC	TRBV19	NA	TRBD2	TRBJ2-1
CAISESKSNYGYTF	TGTGCCATCAGTGAGTCGAAATCAAACTATGGCTACACCTTC	TRBV10-3	NA	NA	TRBJ1-2
CASSYGFSRTTDTQYF	TGTGCCAGCAGTTACGGTTTTTCGCGGACCACAGATACGCAGTATTTT	TRBV6-5	medium-sized	NA	TRBJ2-3
CASSLGLADPYNEQFF	TGTGCCAGCAGCTTAGGACTAGCGGACCCCTACAATGAGCAGTTCTTC	TRBV11-2	many	TRBD2	TRBJ2-1
CASSIRGPQYF	TGTGCCAGCAGCATCAGGGGACCGCAGTACTTC	TRBV11-2	many	NA	TRBJ2-7
CASSPRDRGHEQFF	TGTGCCAGCAGCCCCAGGGACAGGGGCCACGAGCAGTTCTTC	TRBV7-9	many	TRBD1	TRBJ2-1
CASSPDRMPYNSPLHF	TGTGCCAGCAGCCCCGACAGGATGCCCTATAATTCACCCCTCCACTTT	TRBV27	many	NA	TRBJ1-6
CASSQETGELFF	TGTGCCAGCAGCCAAGAGACCGGGGAGCTGTTTTTT	TRBV14	many	NA	TRBJ2-2
CASSSGPGTLEYGYTF	TGTGCCAGCAGTTCGGGACCAGGCACCCTAGAGTATGGCTACACCTTC	TRBV12-3/TRBV12-4	many	NA	TRBJ1-2
CASRPGTSLLNEQFF	TGTGCCAGCAGACCCGGGACTAGTCTCCTAAATGAGCAGTTCTTC	TRBV5-4	many	TRBD2	TRBJ2-1